Shown below are 3 T cell receptor beta chains from a single sample sequenced in a study of OX40 agonist ivuxolimab in advanced cancers. Assay used: immunoSEQ multiplex PCR; TCRdb lists only in-frame clones, some missing. The sample has some 74,000 clones; approximately 90% are singletons. The sequencing used CD4+ or CD8+ T cells sorted from blood, collected in a trial of the OX40 agonist ivuxolimab. These receptor sequences come from an adult with an advanced solid tumor such as melanoma, head and neck, liver or kidney cancer.

This clone has a single count. The genes are TRBV2 and TRBJ1-5; D unresolved. The length of the CDR3 is 13 residues. Germline lookup yields CDR1 SNHLY and CDR2 FYNNEI. Trimming left V 5 bases short and J 4 bases short, with 9 bases between. CDR3 residues: CASSQTLNQPQHF. The CDR3 DNA reads as TGTGCCAGCAGTCAGACACTTAATCAGCCCCAGCATTTT.

V and J are TRBV29-1 and TRBJ2-1; TRBD2 aligns across 8 bases. The germline V gene encodes CDR1 SQVTM and CDR2 ANQGSEA. The V and J ends lost 0 bases and 6 bases, in that order; junction bases with no gene match: 10. The CDR3 loop spans 16 amino acids. The CDR3 bases are TGCAGCGTTGAAGATGTTTCGGGAGGGCCTAGCAATGAGCAGTTCTTC. Amino acids: CSVEDVSGGPSNEQFF.

This chain links TRBV19 with TRBJ2-3, with D uncertain. V dropped 5 bases and J dropped 4 bases, with 7 bases sitting between them. CDR3 length: 12 residues. The V gene's germline CDR1 is LNHDA and CDR2 SQIVND (reference sequence). The CDR3 sequence is CASSSSADTQYF. The CDR3, as DNA: TGTGCCAGTAGTTCTAGTGCAGATACGCAGTATTTT.